Shown below are 30 T cell receptor beta chains from a single sample sequenced in a study of CD8+ T cells in alopecia areata. Reverse transcription of extracted RNA yielded cDNA, which provided the sequencing template. Profiled with immunoSEQ multiplex PCR; TCRdb holds only in-frame clones, not every one. The table has a few hundred thousand clones, under 70% seen once. Specimen: CD4+ T cells sorted from blood, collected at week 0. The receptors were sampled from a human donor with alopecia areata.

There are a few counts of this clone. The chain is built from TRBV23-1 and TRBJ1-5, with D possibly matching TRBD1 (6 bases). TRBV23-1 is placed among ORFs of uncertain function. Trimming cost V 7 bases and J 8 bases, with 27 bases left between them. The CDR3 is made up of 17 amino acids. In DNA form, the CDR3 reads TGCGCCAGCACTCCCGAGGGGGGGAAAGGTGGTGTTGAGCCCCAGCATTTT. As protein: CASTPEGGKGGVEPQHF.

This rearrangement joins TRBV9 to TRBJ1-5; no clear D. V lost 5 bases, J lost 3 bases, and 12 bases lay in between. Per germline, CDR1 SGDLS and CDR2 YYNGEE. The CDR3 spans 14 residues. The chain's CDR3 is CASSFNTHNQPQHF. The CDR3 region has the DNA TGTGCCAGCAGTTTCAACACCCACAATCAGCCCCAGCATTTT.

The rearrangement uses TRBV29-1 and TRBJ2-7, with a tentative D call TRBD2 (6 bases). The germline V gene has CDR1 SQVTM and CDR2 ANQGSEA. The CDR3 has 11 amino acids. V was shortened by 4 bases and J by 4 bases, with 8 bases between the two germline ends. The DNA of the CDR3 is TGCAGCGTTGTGGAGGGTTACGAGCAGTACTTC. Amino acid sequence: CSVVEGYEQYF.

This clone came up once. This chain connects TRBV12-5 to TRBJ1-5, with D unresolved. Germline CDR1 is LGHNT and CDR2 is FRNRAP. V lost 5 bases to trimming and J lost 0 bases, with 5 bases between them. The CDR3 consists of 13 residues. The CDR3 loop is CASGLISNQPQHF. The CDR3 DNA reads TGTGCTAGTGGTCTGATTAGCAATCAGCCCCAGCATTTT.

This clone showed up just a few times. The CDR3 DNA is TGCAGCGTTGACGAGGGTAGCGGGGGTACAGATACGCAGTATTTT. Protein sequence: CSVDEGSGGTDTQYF. The chain is built from TRBV29-1 and TRBJ2-3, with 9 bases that match TRBD2. V lost 3 bases, J lost 3 bases, and 7 bases stayed unmatched. Germline V gene lookup returns CDR1 SQVTM and CDR2 ANQGSEA. The CDR3 totals 15 residues.

The V and J genes are TRBV10-3 and TRBJ1-2; 9 bases fit TRBD1. This CDR3 has 13 amino acids. Trimming cost V 7 bases and J 5 bases; bases outside gene matches: 5. Looked up from germline, CDR1 is ENHRY and CDR2 is SYGVKD. The chain's CDR3 is CAITMGQGYGYTF. CDR3 DNA: TGTGCCATCACCATGGGACAGGGTTATGGCTACACCTTC.

This clone was observed once. V and J are TRBV18 and TRBJ2-3; no clear D gene. The V gene's germline CDR1 is KGHSH and CDR2 LQKENI. V lost 2 bases, J lost 2 bases, and 5 bases lay in between. This CDR3 region has 13 residues. The CDR3 reads CASSPGFTDTQYF. The DNA for the CDR3 is TGTGCCAGCTCACCAGGGTTCACAGATACGCAGTATTTT.

This clone came up a few times. V usage is TRBV7-2 and J usage is TRBJ2-5; no clear D. V was clipped by 5 bases and J by 5 bases, with 9 bases between them. Per germline, CDR1 SGHTA and CDR2 FQGNSA. This CDR3 is 12 amino acids long. This chain's CDR3 is CASSINMETQYF. CDR3 sequence (DNA): TGTGCCAGCAGCATAAACATGGAGACCCAGTACTTC.

The rearrangement uses TRBV7-9 and TRBJ1-1, with D possibly matching TRBD1 (5 bases). Germline CDR1 reads SEHNR; CDR2 reads FQNEAQ (reference sequence). The CDR3 runs to 13 residues. Trimming removed 2 bases at V and 3 bases at J, with 7 bases between. The CDR3 bases are TGTGCCAGCAGCTTAAACAGGTACACTGAAGCTTTCTTT. This gives the protein CASSLNRYTEAFF.

The chain couples TRBV30 to TRBJ1-4; possibly TRBD1 for D (6 bases). This CDR3 region has 15 residues. Trimming stripped 5 bases from V and 7 bases from J, with 20 bases between. Germline CDR1 and CDR2: GTSNPN and SVGIG (reference sequence). The DNA for the CDR3 is TGTGCCTGGGGTGCCGGGACATCGAAAAGTGAAAAACTGTTTTTT. Translating gives CAWGAGTSKSEKLFF.

This chain uses TRBV9 with TRBJ1-6; D unresolved. From germline, CDR1 is SGDLS and CDR2 YYNGEE. The germline V and J ends were trimmed by 3 bases and 7 bases, with 11 bases remaining between them. CDR3 size: 14 residues. DNA of the CDR3: TGTGCCAGCAGCGGCTTACAGAGCAATTCACCCCTCCACTTT. It encodes CASSGLQSNSPLHF.

The rearrangement joins TRBV29-1 to TRBJ2-2; 8 bases align to TRBD1. Losses at the gene ends were 5 bases for V and 4 bases for J; bases not matched to a gene: 6. The CDR3 sequence is 14 residues long. Per germline, CDR1 SQVTM and CDR2 ANQGSEA. CDR3 loop: CSVQQGARTGELFF. CDR3 nucleotide sequence: TGCAGCGTTCAGCAGGGGGCGCGCACCGGGGAGCTGTTTTTT.

A single count supports this clone. The chain has TRBV2 and TRBJ2-3, with a weak D call TRBD2 (5 bases). Germline CDR1 and CDR2: SNHLY and FYNNEI. Trimming removed 3 bases from V and 4 bases from J, with 11 bases in between. CDR3 length: 14 amino acids. Written as DNA, the CDR3 is TGTGCCAGCAGTGACGGCAGAGGGTCAGATACGCAGTATTTT. It translates to CASSDGRGSDTQYF. The variable domain in full, with the rest retrieved from reference TRBV2 and TRBJ2-3, is EPEVTQTPSHQVTQMGQEVILRCVPISNHLYFYWYRQILGQKVEFLVSFYNNEISEKSEIFDDQFSVERPDGSNFTLKIRSTKLEDSAMYFCASSDGRGSDTQYFGPGTRLTVL.

This clone was counted a few times. The chain has TRBV5-4 and TRBJ2-4, with D perhaps TRBD1 (5 bases). Germline CDR1 and CDR2: SGHNT and YYREEE (reference sequence). Trimming pared 5 bases from V and 9 bases from J, leaving 15 bases between. CDR3 size: 13 residues. CDR3 coding DNA: TGTGCCAGCAGTCATCAGGGTAGTATCATTCAGTACTTC. As protein: CASSHQGSIIQYF. The whole variable domain, remainder taken from reference TRBV5-4 and TRBJ2-4, is ETGVTQSPTHLIKTRGQQVTLRCSSQSGHNTVSWYQQALGQGPQFIFQYYREEENGRGNFPPRFSGLQFPNYSSELNVNALELDDSALYLCASSHQGSIIQYFGAGTRLSVL.

This clone was counted between two and nine times. The chain has TRBV30 and TRBJ2-4; D ambiguous. The CDR3 has 12 amino acids. The germline CDR1 and CDR2 sequences are GTSNPN and SVGIG (reference sequence). Trimming took 3 bases from V and 5 from J, leaving 8 bases between them. The CDR3 is CAWSQSENIQYF. DNA of the CDR3: TGTGCCTGGAGCCAGTCAGAAAACATTCAGTACTTC.

A few counts support this clone. The chain carries TRBV29-1 and TRBJ2-2; D is undetermined. From germline, CDR1 is SQVTM and CDR2 ANQGSEA. CDR3 length equals 14 residues. V was cut by 4 bases and J by 4 bases, with 13 bases left in between. This CDR3 reads CSVVNAPSTGELFF. CDR3 nucleotides: TGCAGCGTTGTGAACGCCCCTAGCACCGGGGAGCTGTTTTTT.

The rearrangement links TRBV9 to TRBJ2-2; D might be TRBD1 (6 bases). The germline V gene has CDR1 SGDLS and CDR2 YYNGEE. The length of the CDR3 is 16 residues. Between the trimmed V and J ends, which lost 3 bases and 0 bases, there was a span of 12 bases. CDR3 residues: CASSDTGQANTGELFF. CDR3 DNA sequence: TGTGCCAGCAGCGATACAGGGCAAGCGAACACCGGGGAGCTGTTTTTT.

The count of this clone is one. The V and J genes are TRBV4-1 and TRBJ2-5; D is uncertain. In germline, CDR1 is MGHRA, CDR2 YSYEKL. This CDR3 is 14 amino acids long. The V end was cut by 1 base, the J end by 2 bases, with 8 bases between. The DNA of the CDR3 is TGCGCCAGCAGCCAAGTTTCAAATCAAGAGACCCAGTACTTC. This codes for CASSQVSNQETQYF.

V is TRBV15 and J is TRBJ2-2; weak D call: TRBD1 (5 bases). The V gene lost 5 bases and the J gene lost 6 bases, with 10 bases spanning the gap. The CDR3 is 13 amino acids. Germline CDR1 and CDR2: LNHNV and YYDKDF (reference sequence). The CDR3 spells CATSGQGSGELFF. The CDR3 DNA reads TGTGCCACCAGCGGGCAGGGTTCCGGGGAGCTGTTTTTT.

V is TRBV4-1 and J is TRBJ2-7, with TRBD2 matching over 10 bases. Germline V gene lookup returns CDR1 MGHRA and CDR2 YSYEKL. V gave up 5 bases and J gave up 0 bases; unmatched junction bases: 13. This CDR3 has 18 amino acids. The CDR3 is CASSWRVAGGGYSYEQYF. The CDR3 DNA reads TGCGCCAGCAGCTGGCGGGTAGCGGGGGGCGGCTACTCCTACGAGCAGTACTTC.

The J gene is TRBJ1-1, the V gene TRBV9; perhaps TRBD1 as D (5 bases). V gave up 4 bases and J gave up 10 bases, with 17 bases separating them. Germline loops: CDR1 SGDLS, CDR2 YYNGEE. The CDR3 contains 13 residues. The DNA of the CDR3 is TGTGCCAGCAGCTCGGGACGTTTGGACGGAGCTTTCTTT. It yields the protein CASSSGRLDGAFF.

Details on this clone: This same CDR3 is encoded by further DNA sequences in the sample. This chain connects TRBV9 to TRBJ2-1; D unclear. Trimming removed 0 bases at V and 4 bases at J, with 5 bases between. Per the germline V gene, CDR1 is SGDLS and CDR2 is YYNGEE. The CDR3 loop spans 13 amino acids. The CDR3 protein is CASSVEWYNEQFF. The CDR3 nucleotides are TGTGCCAGCAGCGTAGAATGGTACAATGAGCAGTTCTTC.

The CDR3 spells CAWSVGTGPYEQYF. CDR3 DNA sequence: TGTGCCTGGAGTGTAGGGACAGGGCCCTACGAGCAGTACTTC. The rearrangement joins TRBV30 to TRBJ2-7, with 9 bases that match TRBD1. Looked up from germline, CDR1 is GTSNPN and CDR2 is SVGIG (reference sequence). With V trimmed by 0 bases and J by 2 bases, 2 bases remained unmatched. The CDR3 contains 14 residues.

J is TRBJ1-1 and V is TRBV30, with D possibly being TRBD1 (6 bases). Germline CDR1 is GTSNPN and CDR2 is SVGIG (reference sequence). This CDR3 region has 12 residues. Trimming shortened V by 1 base and J by 9 bases, and 12 bases separated the two germline ends. The CDR3 protein is CAWSDRDLKAFF. The CDR3 region has the DNA TGTGCCTGGAGTGACAGGGACCTTAAAGCTTTCTTT. Complete variable domain (other parts from reference TRBV30 and TRBJ1-1): SQTIHQWPATLVQPVGSPLSLECTVEGTSNPNLYWYRQAAGRGLQLLFYSVGIGQISSEVPQNLSASRPQDRQFILSSKKLLLSDSGFYLCAWSDRDLKAFFGQGTRLTVV.

This sequence joins TRBV30 and TRBJ1-6; D is perhaps TRBD1 (6 bases). V was shortened by 0 bases and J by 10 bases, with 13 bases between the two germline ends. The CDR3 spans 14 residues. The germline CDR1 and CDR2 sequences are GTSNPN and SVGIG (reference sequence). CDR3 nucleotide sequence: TGTGCCTGGAGTGTAGCGGGGGCTTTCTCACCCCTCCACTTT. As protein: CAWSVAGAFSPLHF.

This clone was seen once. The V gene is TRBV7-8, the J gene TRBJ2-1; TRBD2 matches at 13 bases. The CDR3 runs 13 residues. Germline trimming cut 1 base from V and 13 bases from J; bases unmatched to any gene: 1. CDR1 is SGHVS and CDR2 is FQNEAQ in the germline V gene. The CDR3: CASSLGLAGGQFF. DNA of the CDR3: TGTGCCAGCAGCTTAGGACTAGCGGGAGGACAGTTCTTC.

The J gene is TRBJ2-7, the V gene TRBV10-3; a possible D gene is TRBD2 (6 bases). In germline, CDR1 is ENHRY, CDR2 SYGVKD. Deletions cut 6 bases from V and 2 bases from J, with 17 bases between. This CDR3 spans 15 amino acids. CDR3 residues: CAIREVRGGTYEQYF. The CDR3 DNA sequence: TGTGCCATCAGGGAAGTTAGGGGAGGCACCTACGAGCAGTACTTC.

The genes are TRBV30 and TRBJ2-6; D gene ambiguous. The CDR3 runs 15 residues. Per the germline V gene, CDR1 is GTSNPN and CDR2 is SVGIG (reference sequence). V lost 0 bases and J lost 0, with 6 bases in between. CDR3 nucleotides: TGTGCCTGGAGTGTAAGGGTCTCTGGGGCCAACGTCCTGACTTTC. Translation gives CAWSVRVSGANVLTF.

This sequence joins TRBV5-1 and TRBJ2-3; perhaps TRBD1 as D (5 bases). The ends were cut back, 2 bases at V and 3 bases at J, with 13 bases in the middle. The CDR3 covers 15 residues. CDR1 SGHRS and CDR2 YFSETQ come from the germline V gene. CDR3 nucleotides: TGCGCCAGCAGCTTTAATGGCCCAGGGACAGATACGCAGTATTTT. Its protein is CASSFNGPGTDTQYF.

The chain is built from TRBV2 and TRBJ1-6; unclear D gene. The CDR3 has 11 amino acids. The ends were cut back, 2 bases at V and 7 bases at J, with 0 bases in the middle. CDR1 is SNHLY and CDR2 is FYNNEI in the germline V gene. This chain's CDR3 is CASSENSPLHF. The CDR3 DNA reads as TGTGCCAGCAGTGAAAATTCACCCCTCCACTTT.